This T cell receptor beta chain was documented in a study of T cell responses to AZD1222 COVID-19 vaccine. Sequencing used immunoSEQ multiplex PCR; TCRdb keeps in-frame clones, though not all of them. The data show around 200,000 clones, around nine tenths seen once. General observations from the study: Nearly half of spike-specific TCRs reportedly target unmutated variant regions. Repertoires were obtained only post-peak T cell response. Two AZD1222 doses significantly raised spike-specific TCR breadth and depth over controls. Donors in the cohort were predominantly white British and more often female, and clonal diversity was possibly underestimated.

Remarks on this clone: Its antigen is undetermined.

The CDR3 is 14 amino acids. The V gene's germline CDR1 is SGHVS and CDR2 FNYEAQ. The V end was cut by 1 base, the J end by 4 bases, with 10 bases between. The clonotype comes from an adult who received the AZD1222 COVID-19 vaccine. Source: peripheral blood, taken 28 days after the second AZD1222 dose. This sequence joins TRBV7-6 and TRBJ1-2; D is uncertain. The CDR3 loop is CASSLGTSVYGYTF. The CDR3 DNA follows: TGTGCCAGCAGCTTAGGGACTTCGGTCTATGGCTACACCTTC.